The present T cell receptor (beta chain) was sequenced within a study of blood T cell repertoires in COVID-19. In the study overall: The samples span acute and convalescent COVID-19 from the United States, Italy and Spain. Sources were T cells, B-cell-depleted T cells, or PBMCs; the material itself was cDNA or gDNA.

As handled by the study authors: How many nucleated cells were present was estimated from reference gene primer amplification. Assay used: immunoSEQ multiplex PCR; TCRdb lists only in-frame clones, some missing. Clone size and the V and J calls come from that table; the DNA yielded D and trimming. This sample yields around 190,000 clones, of which 80% to 90% are seen a single time; 13% belongs to the top ten. The CDR3 runs to 15 residues. Germline CDR1 KGHSH, CDR2 LQKENI. V was shortened by 4 bases and J by 1 base, with 11 bases between the two germline ends. This chain links TRBV18 with TRBJ1-3, with D maybe TRBD1 (6 bases). The specimen sequenced was peripheral blood. The receptor's source is a human donor in a cohort sampled during active COVID-19. The CDR3 loop is CASSLQGPSGNTIYF. DNA of the CDR3: TGTGCCAGCTCACTACAGGGTCCGTCTGGAAACACCATATATTTT.